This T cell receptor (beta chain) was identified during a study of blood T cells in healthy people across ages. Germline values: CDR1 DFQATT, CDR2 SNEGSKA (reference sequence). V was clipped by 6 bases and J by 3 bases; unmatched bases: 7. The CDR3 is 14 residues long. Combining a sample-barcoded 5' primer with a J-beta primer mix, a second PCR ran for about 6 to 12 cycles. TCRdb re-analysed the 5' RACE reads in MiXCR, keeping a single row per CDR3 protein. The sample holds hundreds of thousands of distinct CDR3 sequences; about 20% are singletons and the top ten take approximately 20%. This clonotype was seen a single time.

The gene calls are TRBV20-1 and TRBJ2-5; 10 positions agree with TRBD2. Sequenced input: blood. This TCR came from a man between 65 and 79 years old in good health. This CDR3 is CSAIPGLAEETQYF. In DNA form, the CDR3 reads TGCAGTGCAATCCCCGGACTAGCGGAAGAGACCCAGTACTTC.